These 9 T cell receptor beta chains were all obtained from the same sample, sequenced in a study of cytomegalovirus exposure and HLA in healthy donors (dated by TCRdb to about 2017). Library creation used the immunoSEQ multiplex PCR assay. The multiplex PCR relied on a mix of 60 forward primers for TCR Vbeta segments and 13 reverse primers for TCR Jbeta segments. Sourced from immuneACCESS, this table was stored by TCRdb with only in-frame sequences that have V and J called. A share of the clones is absent; for the studies checked, an unresolved V gene accounts for under half, and the remainder has no known explanation. The sample has some 190,000 clones on record, more than 70% of them singletons. Clones ranked in the top ten supply more than 4% of the sample. The sample taken for sequencing was PBMCs. These receptors came from a man aged 30 to 45 in good health and CMV-seropositive.

The table lists this clone with a count of one. V is TRBV9 and J is TRBJ2-2; tentative D call: TRBD2 (5 bases). The CDR3 is 20 amino acids. Trimming stripped 3 bases from V and 2 bases from J, with 26 bases between. CDR1 and CDR2 (germline): SGDLS, YYNGEE. DNA for the CDR3: TGTGCCAGCAGCGCCGCTCTGTTGGGCTCAGGAGGCGGAAACACCGGGGAGCTGTTTTTT. Its protein is CASSAALLGSGGGNTGELFF.

V is TRBV29-1 and J is TRBJ2-1, with 13 bases identical to TRBD2. The V gene's germline CDR1 is SQVTM and CDR2 ANQGSEA. The CDR3 is made up of 16 amino acids. V gave up 6 bases and J gave up 9 bases; unmatched junction bases: 14. CDR3: CSVWGGLAGVYREQFF. The DNA for the CDR3 is TGCAGCGTGTGGGGTGGACTAGCGGGAGTATATCGTGAGCAGTTCTTC.

The chain has TRBV6-5 and TRBJ1-2; 9 bases fit TRBD1. The CDR3 is made up of 11 amino acids. V trimming: 8 bases; J trimming: 7 bases; junction bases outside the gene matches: 2. CDR1 MNHEY and CDR2 SVGAGI come from the germline V gene. The CDR3 region has the DNA TGTGCCAGCGGGACAGGGCTTGGCTACACCTTC. Translated: CASGTGLGYTF.

The chain has TRBV15 and TRBJ2-1; D not certain. V shed 0 bases and J shed 10 bases, with 10 bases lying between them. The length of the CDR3 is 13 residues. CDR1 LNHNV and CDR2 YYDKDF come from the germline V gene (reference sequence). CDR3 nucleotide sequence: TGTGCCACCAGCAGAGATCACCCCTACGAGCAGTTCTTC. It yields the protein CATSRDHPYEQFF.

The chain employs TRBV19 and TRBJ2-5, with 9 bases that match TRBD1. CDR1 and CDR2 (germline): LNHDA, SQIVND (reference sequence). The CDR3 is 17 residues long. Losses at the gene ends were 3 bases for V and 4 bases for J; bases not matched to a gene: 12. DNA for the CDR3: TGTGCCAGTAGTATGGGACAGGGAGTTGGAGTCCGAGAGACCCAGTACTTC. Its protein is CASSMGQGVGVRETQYF.

This chain connects TRBV19 to TRBJ2-7; 11 nucleotides align to TRBD2. The CDR3 spans 16 residues. Trimming cost V 5 bases and J 0 bases; bases outside gene matches: 6. Germline loops: CDR1 LNHDA, CDR2 SQIVND (reference sequence). The CDR3 here is CASSPSGRSTSYEQYF. CDR3 in DNA: TGTGCCAGTAGTCCTAGCGGGAGGTCGACCTCCTACGAGCAGTACTTC.

The chain recombines TRBV7-2 with TRBJ1-2; TRBD1 is a possible D gene (5 bases). Germline V gene data show CDR1 as SGHTA and CDR2 as FQGNSA. V was cut by 1 base and J by 8 bases, with 17 bases left in between. The length of the CDR3 is 15 residues. The CDR3 nucleotides are TGTGCCAGCAGCTTAGTGGGGGGGAGGTCGGGAGGCTACACCTTC. Protein: CASSLVGGRSGGYTF.

The genes are TRBV27 and TRBJ2-5; 8 positions agree with TRBD2. V trimming: 4 bases; J trimming: 5 bases; junction bases outside the gene matches: 9. Germline V gene data show CDR1 as MNHEY and CDR2 as SMNVEV (reference sequence). The CDR3 runs to 15 residues. CDR3 protein: CASSSVAGPRETQYF. The CDR3 DNA follows: TGTGCCAGCAGTTCTGTAGCGGGGCCTCGGGAGACCCAGTACTTC.

The CDR3: CASSLDGRGLSSYEQYF. CDR3 coding DNA: TGTGCCAGCAGCTTAGATGGGAGAGGGTTAAGCTCCTACGAGCAGTACTTC. The rearrangement uses TRBV11-2 and TRBJ2-7, with D tentatively TRBD2 (5 bases). CDR3 length equals 17 residues. The V gene lost 0 bases and the J gene lost 0 bases, with 15 bases spanning the gap. Germline V gene sequence: CDR1 SGHAT, CDR2 FQNNGV.